Below, 7 T cell receptor beta chains from the same sample are listed, as sequenced in a study of T-cell memory formation after mild COVID-19. Via MiXCR, TCRdb re-called the 5' RACE reads, giving one row per CDR3 protein. The sample lists roughly 170,000 distinct CDR3 sequences, approximately 17% occurring once. The sequencing sample was made of PBMCs or a T cell subset sorted from them (not recorded which). The receptors originated from a man younger than 30 who had mild COVID-19 (a few samples of this study predate the infection). Cell type and time point are not known.

This chain joins TRBV21-1 and TRBJ1-6; the tabulated D call, TRBD1, remains unverified against the DNA. TRBV21-1 is flagged as a pseudogene. This CDR3 spans 14 amino acids. This chain's CDR3 is CASRSTGGDSPLHF. In DNA form, the CDR3 reads TGTGCCAGCAGATCGACAGGGGGGGATTCACCCCTCCACTTT.

The chain links TRBV6-6 to TRBJ1-5; D is unclear. V was clipped by 6 bases and J by 6 bases, with 6 bases between them. The CDR3 covers 11 residues. The germline V gene has CDR1 MNHNY and CDR2 SVGAGI (reference sequence). CDR3 DNA sequence: TGTGCCAGCAGGTCGACTCAGCCCCAGCATTTT. This translates into CASRSTQPQHF.

The J gene is TRBJ2-7, the V gene TRBV5-1; D unresolved. This CDR3 is 12 amino acids long. Trimming pared 3 bases from V and 0 bases from J, leaving 4 bases between. CDR1 is SGHRS, CDR2 YFSETQ, per germline. The CDR3 protein is CASSSNSYEQYF. The CDR3 bases are TGCGCCAGCAGCTCAAACTCCTACGAGCAGTACTTC. The variable domain in full, completed from reference TRBV5-1 and TRBJ2-7, reads KAGVTQTPRYLIKTRGQQVTLSCSPISGHRSVSWYQQTPGQGLQFLFEYFSETQRNKGNFPGRFSGRQFSNSRSEMNVSTLELGDSALYLCASSSNSYEQYFGPGTRLTVT.

This clonotype was detected only a few times. The J gene is TRBJ2-4, the V gene TRBV5-1; no reliable D call. This CDR3 is built from 14 residues. V was clipped by 6 bases and J by 2 bases, with 12 bases between them. Germline values: CDR1 SGHRS, CDR2 YFSETQ. The CDR3, as DNA: TGCGCCAGCATGGGGAAGTTAACCAAAAACATTCAGTACTTC. This translates into CASMGKLTKNIQYF. Full variable domain (rest looked up from reference TRBV5-1 and TRBJ2-4): KAGVTQTPRYLIKTRGQQVTLSCSPISGHRSVSWYQQTPGQGLQFLFEYFSETQRNKGNFPGRFSGRQFSNSRSEMNVSTLELGDSALYLCASMGKLTKNIQYFGAGTRLSVL.

The J gene is TRBJ2-7, the V gene TRBV7-6; 8 bases match TRBD1. CDR1 and CDR2 from the germline V gene are SGHVS and FNYEAQ. The CDR3 is 14 amino acids. J was trimmed by 4 bases and V by 5 bases; bases with no gene match: 7. This CDR3 is CASSHQDRVYEQYF. The CDR3 region has the DNA TGTGCCAGCAGCCACCAGGACAGGGTTTACGAGCAGTACTTC.

A few counts support this clonotype. This chain uses TRBV7-3 with TRBJ2-3; the D is unclear. Trimming pared 2 bases from V and 5 bases from J, leaving 11 bases between. Germline-derived CDR1 and CDR2 are SGHTA and FQGTGA. CDR3 size: 14 residues. CDR3 amino acids: CASSLEPMGDTQYF. The DNA of the CDR3 is TGTGCCAGCAGCTTAGAGCCAATGGGAGATACGCAGTATTTT. Complete variable domain (other parts from reference TRBV7-3 and TRBJ2-3): GAGVSQTPSNKVTEKGKYVELRCDPISGHTALYWYRQSLGQGPEFLIYFQGTGAADDSGLPNDRFFAVRPEGSVSTLKIQRTERGDSAVYLCASSLEPMGDTQYFGPGTRLTVL.

Only a few counts were recorded for this clonotype. This chain connects TRBV3-1 to TRBJ1-3; D gene uncertain. The CDR3 consists of 14 residues. Deletions cut 0 bases from V and 7 bases from J, with 10 bases between. Germline loops: CDR1 LGHDT, CDR2 YNNKEL (reference sequence). The CDR3 loop reads CASSQEAVGNTIYF. CDR3 sequence (DNA): TGTGCCAGCAGCCAAGAGGCCGTGGGGAACACCATATATTTT.